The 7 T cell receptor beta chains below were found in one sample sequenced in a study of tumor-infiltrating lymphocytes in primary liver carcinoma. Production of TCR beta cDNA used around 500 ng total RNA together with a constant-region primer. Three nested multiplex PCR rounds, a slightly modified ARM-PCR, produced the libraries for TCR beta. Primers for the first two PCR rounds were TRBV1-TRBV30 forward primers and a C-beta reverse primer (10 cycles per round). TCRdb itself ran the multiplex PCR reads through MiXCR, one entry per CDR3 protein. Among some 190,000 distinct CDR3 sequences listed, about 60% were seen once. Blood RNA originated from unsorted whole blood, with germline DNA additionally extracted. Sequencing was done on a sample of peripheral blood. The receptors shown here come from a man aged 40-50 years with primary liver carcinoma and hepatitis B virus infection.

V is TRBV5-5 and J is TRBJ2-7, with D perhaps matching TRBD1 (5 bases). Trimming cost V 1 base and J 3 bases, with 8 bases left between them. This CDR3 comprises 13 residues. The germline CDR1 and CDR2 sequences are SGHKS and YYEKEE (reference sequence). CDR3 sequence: CASSLRGNYEQYF. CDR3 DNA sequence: TGTGCCAGCAGCTTGAGGGGTAACTACGAGCAGTACTTC.

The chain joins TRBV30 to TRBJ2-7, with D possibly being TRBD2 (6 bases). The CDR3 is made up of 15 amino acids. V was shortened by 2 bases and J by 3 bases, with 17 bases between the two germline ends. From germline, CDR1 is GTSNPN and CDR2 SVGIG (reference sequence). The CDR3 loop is CAWSPPRGNLYEQYF. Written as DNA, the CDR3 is TGTGCCTGGAGTCCCCCACGGGGGAATCTCTACGAGCAGTACTTC.

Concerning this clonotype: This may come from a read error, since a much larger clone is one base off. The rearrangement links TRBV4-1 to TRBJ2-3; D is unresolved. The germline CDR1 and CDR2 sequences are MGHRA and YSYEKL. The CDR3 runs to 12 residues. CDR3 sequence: CDSSLSPDTQYF. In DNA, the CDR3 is TGCGACAGCAGCCTTTCTCCAGATACGCAGTATTTT.

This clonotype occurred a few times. CDR3 coding DNA: TGCAGCGTTGAAATTTTCCCCGGACAGGATGAAGCTTTCTTT. Translating gives CSVEIFPGQDEAFF. The chain uses TRBV29-1 and TRBJ1-1; 7 bases are shared with TRBD1. Germline trimming cut 2 bases from V and 7 bases from J; bases unmatched to any gene: 10. The germline V gene encodes CDR1 SQVTM and CDR2 ANQGSEA. The CDR3 sequence is 14 residues long.

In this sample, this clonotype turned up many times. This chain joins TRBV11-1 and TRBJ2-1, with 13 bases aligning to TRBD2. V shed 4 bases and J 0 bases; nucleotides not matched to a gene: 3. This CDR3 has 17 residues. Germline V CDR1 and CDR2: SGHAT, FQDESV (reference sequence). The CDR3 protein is CASSSWTSGSSYNEQFF. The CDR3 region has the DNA TGTGCCAGCAGCTCCTGGACTAGCGGGAGCTCCTACAATGAGCAGTTCTTC.

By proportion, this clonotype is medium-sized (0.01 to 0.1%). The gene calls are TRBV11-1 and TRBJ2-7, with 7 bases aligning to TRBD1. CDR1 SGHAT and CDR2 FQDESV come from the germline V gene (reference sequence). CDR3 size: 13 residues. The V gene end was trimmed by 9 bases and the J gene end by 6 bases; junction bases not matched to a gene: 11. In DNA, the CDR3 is TGTGCCAGTACCCGACAGGGAACCGGCGAGCAGTACTTC. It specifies CASTRQGTGEQYF.

The CDR3, as DNA: TGTGCCAGCAGTTACTCCAGGGGCCAGGGTCATGGCTACACCTTC. This translates into CASSYSRGQGHGYTF. This chain connects TRBV6-5 to TRBJ1-2; D is possibly TRBD1 (6 bases). This CDR3 contains 15 residues. V gave up 0 bases and J gave up 6 bases, with 14 bases separating them. Germline V lookup: CDR1 MNHEY, CDR2 SVGAGI.